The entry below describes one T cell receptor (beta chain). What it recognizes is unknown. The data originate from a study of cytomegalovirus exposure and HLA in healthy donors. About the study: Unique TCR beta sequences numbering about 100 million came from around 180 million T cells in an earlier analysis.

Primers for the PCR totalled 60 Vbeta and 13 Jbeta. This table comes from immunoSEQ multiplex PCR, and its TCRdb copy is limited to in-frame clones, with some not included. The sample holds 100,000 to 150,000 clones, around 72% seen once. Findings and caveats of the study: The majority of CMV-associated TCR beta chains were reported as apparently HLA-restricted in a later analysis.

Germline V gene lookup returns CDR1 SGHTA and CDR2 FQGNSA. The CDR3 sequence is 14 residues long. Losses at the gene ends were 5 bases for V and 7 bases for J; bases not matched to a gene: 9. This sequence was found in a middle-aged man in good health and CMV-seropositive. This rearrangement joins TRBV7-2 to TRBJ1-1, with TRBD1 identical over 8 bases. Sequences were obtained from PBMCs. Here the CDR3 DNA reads TGTGCCAGCAGCGTTCGGACAGGGCCTTATGAAGCTTTCTTT. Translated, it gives CASSVRTGPYEAFF.